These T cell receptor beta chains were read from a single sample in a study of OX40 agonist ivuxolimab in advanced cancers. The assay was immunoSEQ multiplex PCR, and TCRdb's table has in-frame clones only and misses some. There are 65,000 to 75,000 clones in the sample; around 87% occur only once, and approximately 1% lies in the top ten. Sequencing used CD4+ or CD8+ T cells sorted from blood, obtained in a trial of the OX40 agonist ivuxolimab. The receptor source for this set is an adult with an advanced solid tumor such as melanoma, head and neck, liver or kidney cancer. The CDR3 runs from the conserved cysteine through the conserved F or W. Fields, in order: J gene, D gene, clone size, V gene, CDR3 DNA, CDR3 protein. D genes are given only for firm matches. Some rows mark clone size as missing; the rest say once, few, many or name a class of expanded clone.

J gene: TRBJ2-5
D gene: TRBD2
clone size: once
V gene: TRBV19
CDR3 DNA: TGTGCCAGTAGTACCACTAGCGGGAGGACCCGGGGGACCCAGTACTTC
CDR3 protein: CASSTTSGRTRGTQYF

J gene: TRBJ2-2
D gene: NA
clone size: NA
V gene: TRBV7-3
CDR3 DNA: TGTGCCAGCAGCCCCGGACAAGGCGTTGGGGGGGAGCTGTTTTTT
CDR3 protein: CASSPGQGVGGELFF

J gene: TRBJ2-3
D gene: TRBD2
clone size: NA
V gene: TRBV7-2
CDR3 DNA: TGTGCCAGCAGCTTAATGTCTAGCGGACACACAGATACGCAGTATTTT
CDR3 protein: CASSLMSSGHTDTQYF

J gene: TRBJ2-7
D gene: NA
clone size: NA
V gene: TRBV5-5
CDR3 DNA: TGTGCCAGCAGCTTGACCGGTCCCAGTACCTACGAGCAGTACTTC
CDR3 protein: CASSLTGPSTYEQYF

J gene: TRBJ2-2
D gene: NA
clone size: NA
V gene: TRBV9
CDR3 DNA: TGTGCCAGCAGCCCCTCGGGCAGGGAGAACACCGGGGAGCTGTTTTTT
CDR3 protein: CASSPSGRENTGELFF

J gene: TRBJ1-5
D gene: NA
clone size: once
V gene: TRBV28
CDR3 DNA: TGTGCCAGCAGTTCCACCCATACAGGGTCTGGTCAGCCCCAGCATTTT
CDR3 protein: CASSSTHTGSGQPQHF

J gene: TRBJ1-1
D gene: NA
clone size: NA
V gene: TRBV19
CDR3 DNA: TGTGCCAGTGGTCGGGCCCAGGCCCTGAACACTGAAGCTTTCTTT
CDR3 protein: CASGRAQALNTEAFF

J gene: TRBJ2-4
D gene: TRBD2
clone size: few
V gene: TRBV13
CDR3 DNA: TGTGCCAGCAGCTCCTGGGGGGGGACAGCCAAAAACATTCAGTACTTC
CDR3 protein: CASSSWGGTAKNIQYF

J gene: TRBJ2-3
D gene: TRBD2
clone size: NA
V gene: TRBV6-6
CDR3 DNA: TGTGCCAGCAGGTCGACTAGCGGAACAGATACGCAGTATTTT
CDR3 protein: CASRSTSGTDTQYF

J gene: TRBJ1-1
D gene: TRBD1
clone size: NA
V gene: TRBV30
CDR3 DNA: TGTGCCTGGTCGACAGGGATGAACACTGAAGCTTTCTTT
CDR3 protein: CAWSTGMNTEAFF

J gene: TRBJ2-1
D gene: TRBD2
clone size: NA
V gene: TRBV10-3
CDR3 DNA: TGTGCCATCAGTGAGAGGACTAGCTCATCTCCTGGTGAGCAGTTCTTC
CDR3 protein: CAISERTSSSPGEQFF

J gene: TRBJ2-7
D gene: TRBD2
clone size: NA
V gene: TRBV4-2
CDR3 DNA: TGTGCCAGCAGCCAAGGGGGTAGCGGGCCCTACGAGCAGTACTTC
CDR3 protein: CASSQGGSGPYEQYF

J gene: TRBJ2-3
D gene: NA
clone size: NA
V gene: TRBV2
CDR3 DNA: TGTGCCAGAGCGGGTGGGGCTGGCACAGATACGCAGTATTTT
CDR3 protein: CARAGGAGTDTQYF

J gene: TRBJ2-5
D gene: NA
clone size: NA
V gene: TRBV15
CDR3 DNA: TGTGCCACCAGCAGAGGGGATAGAGAGACCCAGTACTTC
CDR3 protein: CATSRGDRETQYF

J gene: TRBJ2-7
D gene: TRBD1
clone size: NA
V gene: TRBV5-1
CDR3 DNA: TGCGCCAGCAGCTTGGGGACAGGACCCTACGAGCAGTACTTC
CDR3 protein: CASSLGTGPYEQYF

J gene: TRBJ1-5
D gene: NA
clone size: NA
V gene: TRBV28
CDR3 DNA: TGTGCCAGCAGTCGCCAGGGAAGGGGCAATCAGCCCCAGCATTTT
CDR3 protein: CASSRQGRGNQPQHF

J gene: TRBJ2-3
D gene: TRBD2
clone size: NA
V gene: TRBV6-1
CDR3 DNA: TGTGCCAGCAGTGCCTTAGCGGGCCCTAGCACAGATACGCAGTATTTT
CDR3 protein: CASSALAGPSTDTQYF

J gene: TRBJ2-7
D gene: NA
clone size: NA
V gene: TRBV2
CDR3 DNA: TGTGCCAGCAGTGCCGGCCTCGGCGGCTCCTACGAGCAGTACTTC
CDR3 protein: CASSAGLGGSYEQYF

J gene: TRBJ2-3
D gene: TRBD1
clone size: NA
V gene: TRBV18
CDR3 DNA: TGTGCCAGCTCACCTGGGACAGGGGGGACAGATACGCAGTATTTT
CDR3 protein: CASSPGTGGTDTQYF

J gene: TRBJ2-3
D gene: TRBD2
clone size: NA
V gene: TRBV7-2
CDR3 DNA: TGTGCCAGCAGCCCGGGACTAGCGTCAGATACGCAGTATTTT
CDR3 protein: CASSPGLASDTQYF

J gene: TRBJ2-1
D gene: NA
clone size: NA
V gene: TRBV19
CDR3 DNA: TGTGCCAGTAGCCCAGGGGGGTCGTCCTACAATGAGCAGTTCTTC
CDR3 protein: CASSPGGSSYNEQFF

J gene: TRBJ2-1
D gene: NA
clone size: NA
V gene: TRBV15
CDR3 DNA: TGTGCCACCAGCAGAGATGGAATAGCTAGCCGCAATGAGCAGTTCTTC
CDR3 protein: CATSRDGIASRNEQFF

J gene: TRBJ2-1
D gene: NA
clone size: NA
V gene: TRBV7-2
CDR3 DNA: TGTGCCAGCAGCTTAAGCGGCCCCAATGAGCAGTTCTTC
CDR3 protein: CASSLSGPNEQFF

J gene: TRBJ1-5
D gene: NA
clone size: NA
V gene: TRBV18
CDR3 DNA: TGTGCCAGCTCAGGGGACACGAATCAGCCCCAGCATTTT
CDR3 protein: CASSGDTNQPQHF

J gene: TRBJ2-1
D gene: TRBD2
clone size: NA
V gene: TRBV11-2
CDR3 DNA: TGTGCCAGCAGCTCTCTGACTAGCGGGACGCTCAATGAGCAGTTCTTC
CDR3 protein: CASSSLTSGTLNEQFF

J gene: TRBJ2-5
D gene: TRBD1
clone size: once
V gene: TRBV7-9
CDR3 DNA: TGTGCCAGCAGCACTTACAGGGGGCAAGAGACCCAGTACTTC
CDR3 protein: CASSTYRGQETQYF

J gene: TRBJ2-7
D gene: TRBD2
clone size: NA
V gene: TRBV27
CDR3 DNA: TGTGCCAGCAGTTTATCTGGGAGGGACAGGGGACTAGCGGGAGCATTGCACGAGCAGTACTTC
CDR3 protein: CASSLSGRDRGLAGALHEQYF

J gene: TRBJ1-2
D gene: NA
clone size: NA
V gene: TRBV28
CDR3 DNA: TGTGCCAGCAGTTTACAAGGGAGTGGGGCAGCTAACTATGGCTACACCTTC
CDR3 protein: CASSLQGSGAANYGYTF

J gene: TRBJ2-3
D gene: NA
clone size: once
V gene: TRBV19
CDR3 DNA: TGTGCCAGTAGGTGGGGGGATACGCAGTATTTT
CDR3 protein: CASRWGDTQYF

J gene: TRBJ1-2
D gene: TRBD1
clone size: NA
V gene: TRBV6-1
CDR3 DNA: TGTGCCAGCAGCCACCCAAGACAGGGGAGCTATGGCTACACCTTC
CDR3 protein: CASSHPRQGSYGYTF

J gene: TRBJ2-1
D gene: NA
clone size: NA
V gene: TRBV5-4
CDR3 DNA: TGTGCCAGCAGCTTCGGGAGCTCCTACAATGAGCAGTTCTTC
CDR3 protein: CASSFGSSYNEQFF

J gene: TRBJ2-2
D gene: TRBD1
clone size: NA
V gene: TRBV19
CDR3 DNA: TGTGCCAGTACCCAAATCAGGGGGACCACCGGGGAGCTGTTTTTT
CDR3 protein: CASTQIRGTTGELFF

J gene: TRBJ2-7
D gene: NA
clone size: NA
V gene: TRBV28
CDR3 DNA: TGTTCGATACATCCCGGGACTCTGGCCGACGAGCAGTACTTC
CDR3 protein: CSIHPGTLADEQYF

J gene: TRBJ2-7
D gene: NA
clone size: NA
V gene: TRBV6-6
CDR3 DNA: TGTGCCAGCAGTTCCTCTTGGGGCGGGACTGGAAACTTC
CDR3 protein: CASSSSWGGTGNF